Included here is one T cell receptor (beta chain) sequence, with context. The antigen remains unidentified. The data belong to a study of T cell responses to AZD1222 COVID-19 vaccine. Germline CDR1 MNHEY, CDR2 SMNVEV (reference sequence). V lost 1 base to trimming and J lost 0 bases, with 10 bases between them. The length of the CDR3 is 16 residues. Findings and caveats of the study: Baseline testing showed seropositivity in only five or six AZD1222 recipients.

Clones were read by immunoSEQ multiplex PCR, and TCRdb kept only the in-frame ones, dropping some. The table shows 120,000 or so clones, with approximately 91% occurring only once. The rearrangement joins TRBV27 to TRBJ1-5; unclear D gene. This TCR was sampled from an adult in good health. The input for sequencing was peripheral blood, taken on day 0 of AZD1222 vaccination. The CDR3 region is CASSLFGADSNQPQHF. The CDR3 DNA reads TGTGCCAGCAGTTTATTCGGAGCAGATAGCAATCAGCCCCAGCATTTT.